This T cell receptor beta chain was identified in a study of T cells in Graves' hyperthyroidism and ophthalmopathy. Findings and limits, study-wide: Progression to ophthalmopathy was predicted a median of 6.5 months early.

TCR beta CDR3 region amplification was performed from RNA transcripts. A set of HTBI primers served as the primers for a first-round RT-PCR of the TCR CDR3. Using its own MiXCR run on the multiplex PCR reads, TCRdb lists one record per CDR3 protein. The sample has fewer than 550,000 distinct CDR3 sequences; 15% to 18% are singletons. In its sample, this clonotype was seen many times. The antigen is undetermined. The specimen was blood. The sequence derives from a woman aged 18-29 years with Graves' hyperthyroidism.

The CDR3 sequence: CASSRLTGENNIQYF. CDR3 nucleotide sequence: TGTGCCAGCAGCCGTCTGACAGGGGAGAACAACATTCAGTACTTC. The rearrangement joins TRBV12-3 or TRBV12-4 to TRBJ2-4; 8 bases are a match to TRBD1. The CDR3 runs to 15 residues. Trimming at V came to 6 bases and at J to 7 bases, leaving 11 bases not matched to a gene.